The clone carrying this T cell receptor (beta chain) was seen a single time. Its antigen is currently unknown. Deletions cut 0 bases from V and 4 bases from J, with 10 bases between. The CDR3 length is 15 residues. CDR1 is DFQATT and CDR2 is SNEGSKA in the germline V gene (reference sequence). Libraries for TCRalpha and TCRbeta carried sample barcodes and unique molecular identifiers via 5'RACE. TCRdb re-called the 5' RACE reads with MiXCR, one entry per CDR3 protein. The sample includes some 210,000 distinct CDR3 sequences, 27% of them seen just once. The sample originates from a study of T-cell memory formation after mild COVID-19. Study summary: Clusters were largely donor specific.

Study-wide results and caveats: Nothing confirmed that second-wave clones peaking on day 37 were specific for SARS-CoV-2. CD4+ bias marked clones expanding day 15 to 37, unlike balanced contracting clones.

This receptor was obtained from an adult woman who had mild COVID-19 (a few samples of this study predate the infection). Cell type and time point are not known. Material: PBMCs or a T cell subset sorted from them (not recorded which). This chain connects TRBV20-1 to TRBJ1-6; possibly TRBD1 for D (5 bases). The CDR3 region is CSARDGAGYNSPLHF. CDR3 coding DNA: TGCAGTGCTAGAGATGGGGCAGGGTATAATTCACCCCTCCACTTT.